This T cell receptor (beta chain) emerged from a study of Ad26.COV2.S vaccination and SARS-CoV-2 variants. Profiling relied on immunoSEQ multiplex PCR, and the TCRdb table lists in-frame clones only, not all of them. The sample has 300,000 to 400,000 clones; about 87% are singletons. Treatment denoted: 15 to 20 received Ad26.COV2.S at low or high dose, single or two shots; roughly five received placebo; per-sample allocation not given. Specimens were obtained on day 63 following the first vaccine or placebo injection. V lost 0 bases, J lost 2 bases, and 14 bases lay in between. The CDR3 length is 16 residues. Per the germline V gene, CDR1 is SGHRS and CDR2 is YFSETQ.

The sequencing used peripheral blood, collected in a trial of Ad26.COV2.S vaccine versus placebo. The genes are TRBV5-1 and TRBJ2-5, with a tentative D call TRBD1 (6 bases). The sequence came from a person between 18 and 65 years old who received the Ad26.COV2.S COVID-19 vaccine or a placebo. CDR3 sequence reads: CASSLDGVGTQETQYF. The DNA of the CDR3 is TGCGCCAGCAGCTTGGATGGTGTGGGGACACAAGAGACCCAGTACTTC. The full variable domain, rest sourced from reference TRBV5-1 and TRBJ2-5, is KAGVTQTPRYLIKTRGQQVTLSCSPISGHRSVSWYQQTPGQGLQFLFEYFSETQRNKGNFPGRFSGRQFSNSRSEMNVSTLELGDSALYLCASSLDGVGTQETQYFGPGTRLLVL.